These 25 T cell receptor beta chains came from one sample sequenced in a study of T-cell memory formation after mild COVID-19. TCRdb itself ran the 5' RACE reads through MiXCR, one entry per CDR3 protein. The repertoire holds approximately 180,000 distinct CDR3 sequences, with approximately 16% as singletons. The sample was PBMCs or a T cell subset sorted from them (not recorded which). Source of these receptors: an adult woman who had mild COVID-19 (a few samples of this study predate the infection). Cell type and time point are not known.

The chain employs TRBV10-3 and TRBJ2-3, with a tentative D call TRBD2 (6 bases). V was pared by 2 bases and J by 0 bases, with 6 bases between. This CDR3 comprises 14 residues. Germline V gene lookup returns CDR1 ENHRY and CDR2 SYGVKD. CDR3 region: CAISESGSTDTQYF. The CDR3 DNA follows: TGTGCCATCAGTGAGAGCGGGAGCACAGATACGCAGTATTTT.

The rearrangement joins TRBV12-3 or TRBV12-4 to TRBJ1-2, with D unresolved. The germline V and J ends were trimmed by 5 bases and 1 base, with 14 bases remaining between them. This CDR3 spans 15 amino acids. Here the CDR3 reads CASSQSGLINYGYTF. The DNA of the CDR3 is TGTGCCAGCAGTCAAAGCGGACTGATTAACTATGGCTACACCTTC.

The chain carries TRBV3-1 and TRBJ1-1; 9 nucleotides match TRBD1. The V and J ends lost 4 bases and 4 bases, in that order; junction bases with no gene match: 7. Germline V lookup: CDR1 LGHDT, CDR2 YNNKEL (reference sequence). The CDR3 runs to 15 residues. The chain's CDR3 is CASSPQGAGSTEAFF. DNA for the CDR3: TGTGCCAGCAGCCCACAGGGGGCAGGGAGCACTGAAGCTTTCTTT.

This clonotype was observed a few times. This chain links TRBV6-1 with TRBJ2-5; D gene unclear. Germline V gene sequence: CDR1 MNHNS, CDR2 SASEGT. The CDR3 loop spans 15 amino acids. Deletions cut 2 bases from V and 0 bases from J, with 10 bases between. The CDR3 region has the DNA TGTGCCAGCAGTGAATTTCTGGGATACCAAGAGACCCAGTACTTC. The encoded protein is CASSEFLGYQETQYF.

This clonotype was seen more than once but under ten times. The rearrangement joins TRBV7-8 to TRBJ1-5; weak D call: TRBD1 (5 bases). CDR1 and CDR2 (germline): SGHVS, FQNEAQ. The CDR3 spans 14 residues. V lost 5 bases, J lost 2 bases, and 10 bases lay in between. The CDR3 loop reads CASSLQGGNQPQHF. The CDR3 DNA follows: TGTGCCAGCAGCCTCCAGGGAGGCAATCAGCCCCAGCATTTT.

This clonotype was detected a few times. The chain has TRBV10-3 and TRBJ1-6; D remains unclear. CDR1 is ENHRY and CDR2 is SYGVKD in the germline V gene. V lost 3 bases and J lost 5, with 8 bases in between. This CDR3 is 14 amino acids long. CDR3 nucleotides: TGTGCCATCAGTGATGGGCCAAATAATTCACCCCTCCACTTT. Protein product: CAISDGPNNSPLHF.

This clonotype turned up a few times. V is TRBV20-1 and J is TRBJ1-5, with TRBD1 matching over 7 bases. In germline, CDR1 is DFQATT, CDR2 SNEGSKA (reference sequence). With V trimmed by 6 bases and J by 0 bases, 5 bases remained unmatched. The CDR3 extends over 14 amino acids. The CDR3 DNA reads as TGCAGTGCCAGGAGGGGGCCTAGCAATCAGCCCCAGCATTTT. Its protein is CSARRGPSNQPQHF.

This clonotype was recorded a few times. The rearrangement links TRBV19 to TRBJ2-1, with a weak D call TRBD2 (5 bases). Trimming pared 4 bases from V and 0 bases from J, leaving 13 bases between. CDR1 and CDR2 from the germline V gene are LNHDA and SQIVND (reference sequence). There are 16 residues in the CDR3. CDR3 region: CASSKEASSSYNEQFF. In DNA form, the CDR3 reads TGTGCCAGTAGTAAGGAGGCTAGCAGCTCCTACAATGAGCAGTTCTTC.

V gene TRBV2 combines with J gene TRBJ1-5, with 7 bases aligning to TRBD1. The germline CDR1 and CDR2 sequences are SNHLY and FYNNEI. J lost 7 bases, V lost 2 bases, and 8 bases had no gene match. There are 15 residues in the CDR3. The CDR3 DNA is TGTGCCAGCAGTGAATTAGGGGGCCTCGGGCAGCCCCAGCATTTT. Amino acid sequence: CASSELGGLGQPQHF.

There are a few counts of this clonotype. At one end, the junction sequence differs from germline, possibly due to a read error. V usage is TRBV7-9 and J usage is TRBJ1-5, with D unclear. CDR3 length equals 13 residues. Germline V gives CDR1 SEHNR, CDR2 FQNEAQ (reference sequence). The CDR3 loop reads CVSSLVGNQPQHF. The CDR3 nucleotides are TGTGTCAGCAGCTTAGTTGGCAATCAGCCCCAGCATTTT.

The V call is TRBV7-2, the J call TRBJ2-7; D not certain. This CDR3 has 13 amino acids. Germline-derived CDR1 and CDR2 are SGHTA and FQGNSA. V lost 5 bases, J lost 1 base, and 9 bases lay in between. CDR3 in DNA: TGTGCCAGCAGCCGATCCCCATCCTACGAGCAGTACTTC. Amino acid sequence: CASSRSPSYEQYF.

This chain links TRBV24-1 with TRBJ2-3; D could derive from TRBD1 or TRBD2 (6 bases each). This CDR3 spans 17 amino acids. The ends were cut back, 1 base at V and 2 bases at J, with 15 bases in the middle. Germline assignment: CDR1 KGHDR and CDR2 SFDVKD. In DNA form, the CDR3 reads TGTGCCACCAGTGATTTAGGCAGGGGAGGTCACACAGATACGCAGTATTTT. It translates to CATSDLGRGGHTDTQYF.

The J gene is TRBJ2-1, the V gene TRBV7-3, with TRBD2 matching 8 bases. This CDR3 is built from 14 residues. The V segment lost 3 bases and the J segment 7 bases; nucleotides outside the gene matches: 5. Germline V gene sequence: CDR1 SGHTA, CDR2 FQGTGA. CDR3 sequence reads: CASSFGGAWNEQFF. Written as DNA, the CDR3 is TGTGCCAGCAGCTTCGGGGGGGCCTGGAATGAGCAGTTCTTC.

This clonotype was counted a few times. J is TRBJ2-7 and V is TRBV18, with TRBD2 identical over 12 bases. CDR3 size: 15 residues. V lost 5 bases to trimming and J lost 2 bases; unmatched junction nucleotides: 4. In germline, CDR1 is KGHSH, CDR2 LQKENI. CDR3 amino acids: CASSSGLAGPYEQYF. CDR3 nucleotides: TGTGCCAGCTCATCTGGACTAGCGGGACCCTACGAGCAGTACTTC.

This clonotype was observed a few times. V and J are TRBV7-9 and TRBJ2-3; no clear D. The germline CDR1 and CDR2 sequences are SEHNR and FQNEAQ (reference sequence). The CDR3 extends over 15 amino acids. V shed 0 bases and J shed 3 bases, with 10 bases lying between them. The CDR3 spells CASSLAGSGTDTQYF. CDR3 nucleotide sequence: TGTGCCAGCAGCTTAGCAGGGTCTGGAACAGATACGCAGTATTTT.

This clonotype was counted only a few times. The chain couples TRBV5-5 to TRBJ1-2; D is uncertain. The CDR3 has 11 residues. V dropped 6 bases and J dropped 8 bases, with 11 bases sitting between them. CDR1 is SGHKS, CDR2 YYEKEE, per germline (reference sequence). This CDR3 is CASTRSRGYTF. CDR3 DNA sequence: TGTGCCAGCACCCGATCCCGGGGCTACACCTTC.

The J gene is TRBJ2-7, the V gene TRBV20-1; D remains ambiguous. The CDR3 is 13 residues long. In germline, CDR1 is DFQATT, CDR2 SNEGSKA (reference sequence). Trimming took 0 bases from V and 5 from J, leaving 11 bases between them. The CDR3 loop is CSAREVTTDEQYF. Written as DNA, the CDR3 is TGCAGTGCTAGAGAAGTGACCACGGACGAGCAGTACTTC.

This clonotype was detected only a few times. The V call is TRBV7-9, the J call TRBJ2-5, with D possibly being TRBD1 (6 bases). Germline V CDR1 and CDR2: SEHNR, FQNEAQ (reference sequence). V lost 5 bases and J 7 bases, leaving 17 bases between the germline ends. The CDR3 sequence is 14 residues long. In DNA, the CDR3 is TGTGCCAGCAGCCCGCCGACAGGAGTTGGGACCCAGTACTTC. Residues: CASSPPTGVGTQYF.

The chain combines TRBV30 with TRBJ1-1; the D is unclear. The ends were cut back, 3 bases at V and 0 bases at J, with 2 bases in the middle. This CDR3 contains 11 residues. The germline V gene encodes CDR1 GTSNPN and CDR2 SVGIG (reference sequence). CDR3 amino acids: CAWRLNTEAFF. DNA of the CDR3: TGTGCCTGGAGGCTGAACACTGAAGCTTTCTTT.

The genes are TRBV5-8 and TRBJ2-2, with 11 positions matching TRBD2. V gave up 5 bases and J gave up 6 bases; unmatched junction bases: 3. Looked up from germline, CDR1 is SGHTS and CDR2 is YDEGEE. This CDR3 spans 14 amino acids. CDR3 region: CASRTSGTSGELFF. The CDR3 DNA follows: TGTGCCAGCAGGACTAGCGGGACATCCGGGGAGCTGTTTTTT.

The chain's CDR3 is CATSRDRTGSGYTF. The DNA of the CDR3 is TGTGCCACCAGCAGAGATAGGACAGGGAGTGGCTACACCTTC. The chain joins TRBV15 to TRBJ1-2; 8 bases line up with TRBD1. The CDR3 extends over 14 amino acids. CDR1 and CDR2 from the germline V gene are LNHNV and YYDKDF (reference sequence). The V and J ends lost 0 bases and 7 bases, in that order; junction bases with no gene match: 4.

This clonotype has just a few counts. The V call is TRBV5-5, the J call TRBJ2-7, with 7 bases matching TRBD2. Germline loops: CDR1 SGHKS, CDR2 YYEKEE (reference sequence). V lost 2 bases and J lost 6; bases outside the gene matches: 11. The CDR3 spans 15 residues. The CDR3 DNA follows: TGTGCCAGCAGCTTTAGATCGGAAGGGAGGGGCGAGCAGTACTTC. It codes for CASSFRSEGRGEQYF.

The chain has TRBV7-2 and TRBJ1-6; the match to TRBD1 covers 11 bases. The CDR3 loop spans 16 amino acids. Per germline, CDR1 SGHTA and CDR2 FQGNSA. V dropped 3 bases and J dropped 7; count of bases not matched to a gene: 5. CDR3 amino acids: CASSLAGQGVNSPLHF. The CDR3 DNA reads as TGTGCCAGCAGCTTGGCGGGACAGGGGGTCAATTCACCCCTCCACTTT.

This clonotype was picked up a small number of times. The CDR3 nucleotides read TGTGCCAGCAGTCTAGGACTAGCGGCCTCCTACGAGCAGTACTTC. Encoded protein: CASSLGLAASYEQYF. The genes are TRBV12-3 or TRBV12-4 and TRBJ2-7; 10 positions match TRBD2. The CDR3 is 15 amino acids. V was pared by 5 bases and J by 0 bases, with 4 bases of the junction left unmatched.

V usage is TRBV27 and J usage is TRBJ1-5, with TRBD1 as a possible D gene (5 bases). The CDR3 consists of 15 residues. Trimming removed 2 bases from V and 6 bases from J, with 14 bases in between. The germline CDR1 and CDR2 sequences are MNHEY and SMNVEV (reference sequence). CDR3 region: CASSLGGSGGQPQHF. As DNA, the CDR3 is TGTGCCAGCAGTTTAGGCGGCAGCGGGGGTCAGCCCCAGCATTTT.